This entry concerns a single T cell receptor beta chain. What this receptor recognizes is not known. Base qualities are not recorded, but no much larger clone differs from it by a single base. This sample stems from a study of blood T cell repertoires in COVID-19 (dated by TCRdb to about 2020). A note on the overall study: Samples covering the acute and convalescent phases of COVID-19 were provided by collaborators in the United States, Italy and Spain. The material from the prospective study consisted of cDNA or gDNA derived from T cells, B-cell-depleted T cells, or PBMCs. A freely available public database, intended as a resource for researchers studying the immune response to SARS-CoV-2, is where the repertoires were released. The sample metadata nearly always contained a de-identified subject ID, COVID-19 status, age in years and sex. Samples were obtained from the ongoing ImmuneRACE study (first 160 participants) and from about 1,300 subjects provided by 6 global collaborators. The dataset comprised deeply sampled blood TCRbeta repertoires from subjects exposed to, actively infected with, or recovered from COVID-19. Where available, HLA class I and class II types were taken from metadata supplied by the sample provider and were not determined by assay-based typing. What the authors observed across the whole study: How much clinical and demographic metadata was included differed by source and by participant, and the metadata was provided uncurated.

TCRbeta CDR3 regions were amplified from genomic DNA using the immunoSEQ Assay, a bias-controlled multiplex PCR. On the authors' methods: The number of nucleated cells in each sample was estimated by amplification of reference gene primers within the assay. To quantify the absolute abundance of each unique TCRbeta CDR3 rearrangement, sequence reads were collapsed and filtered. Productive Simpson clonality was computed per sample as the square root of Simpson's diversity index over productive rearrangements. This immuneACCESS table, as held by TCRdb, lists in-frame sequences with V and J called but not all clones. Of the missing ones, under half trace to an unresolved V gene in checked studies; the others have no known cause. The DNA gave D and trimming, while V, J and clone size come from that table. The sample contains 310,000 or so clones, roughly 89% of them found a single time. About 8.9% of the sample lies in the top ten.

There are 14 amino acids in the CDR3, from cysteine to phenylalanine inclusive. Just CDR3 DNA is preserved here, 42 bases in frame from base 1. Via the germline V gene, CDR1 is SGHVS and CDR2 FQNEAQ. The junction shows trimming of 1 base on V and 4 bases on J, plus 10 bases between the germline ends. Enrolling through a virtual design, the prospective study's participants ranged in age from roughly 18 to 89 years and lived across more than 20 United States geographic areas. In the prospective study, participants were assigned to cohorts based on the clinical history participants reported in a screening survey and a study questionnaire. For ImmuneRACE Cohort 3, a participant was defined as recovered based on two consecutive negative NP/OP PCR tests, clearance by a healthcare professional, or resolution of symptoms. In the prospective study, whole blood, serum and a nasopharyngeal or oropharyngeal swab were collected from each participant by mobile phlebotomists. Over an approximately two-month period, participants in the prospective study had the option of providing additional blood draws and questionnaires. Before DNA extraction, blood samples from the prospective study were shipped at room temperature or frozen.

This clonotype originated in a woman younger than 35 who had recovered from COVID-19. Rearrangement joined TRBV7-8 to TRBJ2-5, with no confidently assigned D gene. The sample taken for sequencing was PBMCs or T cells enriched from blood (not recorded which). The CDR3 in this case is CASSLDVAIETQYF. Here is the DNA: TGTGCCAGCAGCTTAGATGTAGCAATAGAGACCCAGTACTTC.